Detailed here is one T cell receptor (beta chain). This clone was seen a few times. The specificity of this receptor is unknown. Per-nucleotide qualities are absent, and no much larger clonotype sits a single base away. These data come from a study of beta chain features in type 1 diabetes (dated by TCRdb to the late 2010s). As for the study more broadly: Mean age, gender distribution, total cell number and subset yield did not differ between patients and healthy donors. In the study, TCRB repertoires of sorted circulating CD4+ T cell subsets from recently diagnosed type 1 diabetes patients were compared with those of matched healthy donors. A total of 85 million to 140 million sorted cells were examined across all samples, and a strong correlation was observed between cell number per subset and RNA yield. Naive and central memory subsets were obtained from all 30 or so donors, but regulatory and stem cell-like memory subsets were isolated from only 8 patients and roughly eight healthy donors.

The entire isolated RNA was reverse transcribed using the High Capacity cDNA Reverse Transcription Kit, and thus expressed TCRB transcripts were sequenced. Deep immunoSEQ sequencing was applied to naive, central memory and regulatory T cell samples, giving an average of about 3.57 million total reads per sample. Sorted cells were lysed in RLT buffer, and RNA was extracted using DNase-treated RNeasy Micro or Mini kits according to cell number. To prevent cross-contamination, each cell subset was processed individually, whereas patient and healthy donor samples were processed jointly. Using the immunoSEQ multiplex PCR, TCRB sequences were amplified from cDNA into 87-bp fragments spanning the CDR3 region. Sequencing of the amplicons was done on the Illumina HiSeq platform. In the authors' own workflow: Synthetic template baselines were used to correct PCR bias computationally, reads within Hamming distance 2 were collapsed together, and singletons that could not be merged were discarded. Reads were aligned to IMGT to assign V, D and J genes, CDR3 length, and insertions or deletions at six rearrangement sites. Within each subset, clonotype counts were normalized to sorted cell number, and only after that were true diversity and Gini coefficients computed with the tcR R package. The overlap coefficient, calculated on TCRB nucleotide sequences, was used to quantify repertoire sharing. Out-of-frame TCRB sequences from naive cells were analyzed to stand in for the pre-selection repertoire. TCRdb mirrors the immuneACCESS table, restricted to in-frame sequences. Some clones are absent from its copies; in checked studies, under half trace to an unresolved V gene, and the reason for the others is unknown. The V and J calls and clone size come from that table; D and trimming were worked out from the DNA. The sample contains roughly 240,000 clones, roughly a quarter of them found a single time. The ten largest clones take up 0.012% of the sample.

A single peripheral blood draw of about 120 mL on average was collected from each donor into heparinised tubes. A BD FACSAria II and a panel including CD45RO, CCR7, CD25, CD127, CD95 and CD27 were used to sort naive, central memory, regulatory and stem cell-like memory CD4+ T cells. Purity was above 98% for every sorted population. PBMCs were isolated immediately by Lymphoprep density gradient centrifugation and stained directly without culture. So that batch effects would be minimized, each experiment stained and sorted samples in pairs, pairing one healthy donor with one patient. Beyond this particular receptor, the publication reports: Sequencing cDNA rather than genomic DNA could over-represent highly expressing activated cells, although activation and CD3 levels did not differ between groups. Naive, central memory and regulatory TCRB repertoires appeared to be more alike among patients than among healthy donors. Patients with type 1 diabetes made fewer insertions and deleted more nucleotides at VDJ recombination sites, implying thymic rearrangement abnormalities. A moderate but significant shortening of TCRB CDR3 length was observed in type 1 diabetes patients in all four CD4+ subsets. Only small numbers of individuals were included in the HLA sub-analyses, which left unresolved whether HLA type had any influence on TCRB rearrangement. Shorter templates might be favored by PCR, yet because patient and control samples were amplified and corrected together, any such skew would affect both groups equally.

The germline ends are 11 bases apart after V is trimmed by 1 base and J by 7 bases. Including cysteine and phenylalanine, the CDR3 has 14 amino acids. Only CDR3 DNA is held: 42 bases, read in frame from base 1. CDR1 and CDR2 were assigned from the germline V gene as SGHTA and FQGTGA. The sequence came from a woman in her twenties or thirties with type 1 diabetes. The sample consisted of naive CD4+ T cells from blood. In light of the paper, this sample's cell subset or site label describes: true naive CD4+ T cells. The V gene is TRBV7-3 and the J gene is TRBJ2-1; a tentative D call is TRBD1 (6 bases match). CDR3 protein: CASSLNRDLNEQFF. The sequence in DNA is TGTGCCAGCAGCTTAAACAGGGACCTTAATGAGCAGTTCTTC.